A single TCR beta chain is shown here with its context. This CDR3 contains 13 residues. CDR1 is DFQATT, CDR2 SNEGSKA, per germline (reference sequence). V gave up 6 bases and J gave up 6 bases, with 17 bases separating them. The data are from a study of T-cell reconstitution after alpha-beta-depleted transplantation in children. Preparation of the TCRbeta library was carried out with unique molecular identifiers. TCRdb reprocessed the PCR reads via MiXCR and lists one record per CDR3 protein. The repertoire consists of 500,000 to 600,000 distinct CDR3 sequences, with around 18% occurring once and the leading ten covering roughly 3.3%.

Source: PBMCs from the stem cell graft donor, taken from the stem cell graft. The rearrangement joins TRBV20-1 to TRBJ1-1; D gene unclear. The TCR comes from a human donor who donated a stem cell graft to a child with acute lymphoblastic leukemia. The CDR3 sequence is CSARILNVPEAFF. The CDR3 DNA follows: TGCAGTGCGCGTATACTCAATGTCCCTGAAGCTTTCTTT.